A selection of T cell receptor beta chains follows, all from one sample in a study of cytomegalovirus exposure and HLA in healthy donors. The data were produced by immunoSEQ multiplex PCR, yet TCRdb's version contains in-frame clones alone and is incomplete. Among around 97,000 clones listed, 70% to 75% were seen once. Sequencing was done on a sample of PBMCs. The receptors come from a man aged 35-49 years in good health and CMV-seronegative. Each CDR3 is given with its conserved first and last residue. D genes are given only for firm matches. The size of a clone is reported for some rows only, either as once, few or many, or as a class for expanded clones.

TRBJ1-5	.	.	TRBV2	CASNPQVGQPQHF	TGTGCCAGCAACCCTCAGGTTGGTCAGCCCCAGCATTTT
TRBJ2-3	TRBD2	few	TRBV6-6	CASIPAGRDTQYF	TGTGCCAGCATCCCAGCGGGGAGAGATACGCAGTATTTT
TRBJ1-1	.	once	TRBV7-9	CASRATPTDVWTEAFF	TGTGCCAGCCGTGCCACGCCGACAGATGTATGGACTGAAGCTTTCTTT
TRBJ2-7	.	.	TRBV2	CASSEDRVVDEQYF	TGTGCCAGCAGTGAAGACAGGGTTGTTGACGAGCAGTACTTC
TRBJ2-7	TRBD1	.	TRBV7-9	CASSLALRDRGGEQYF	TGTGCCAGCAGCTTGGCGCTCCGGGACAGGGGAGGAGAGCAGTACTTC
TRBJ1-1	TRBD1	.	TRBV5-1	CASSLVPGGLNTEAFF	TGCGCCAGCAGCTTGGTGCCAGGGGGCCTGAACACTGAAGCTTTCTTT
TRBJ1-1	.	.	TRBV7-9	CASSILQYTEAFF	TGTGCCAGCAGCATTCTCCAGTACACTGAAGCTTTCTTT
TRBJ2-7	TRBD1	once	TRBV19	CASSSYQTGPKEQYF	TGTGCCAGTAGTTCGTATCAGACAGGGCCAAAGGAGCAGTACTTC
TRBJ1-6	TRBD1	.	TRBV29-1	CSVATGPYNSPLHF	TGCAGCGTAGCGACAGGGCCCTATAATTCACCCCTCCACTTT
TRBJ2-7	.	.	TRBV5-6	CASSLGTISEQYF	TGTGCCAGCAGCCTGGGAACAATAAGCGAGCAGTACTTC
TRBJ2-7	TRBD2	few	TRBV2	CASSAGTSGGYEQYF	TGTGCCAGCAGTGCCGGGACTAGCGGGGGCTACGAGCAGTACTTC
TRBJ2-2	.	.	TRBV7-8	CASSPGMGPSTNTGELFF	TGTGCCAGCAGCCCCGGGATGGGTCCATCCACGAACACCGGGGAGCTGTTTTTT
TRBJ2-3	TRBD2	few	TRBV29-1	CSVVERGGRSDTQYF	TGCAGCGTTGTGGAGCGGGGGGGCAGGTCAGATACGCAGTATTTT
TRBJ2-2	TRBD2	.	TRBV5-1	CASGGGRSGTGELFF	TGCGCCAGCGGGGGGGGTCGAAGTGGCACCGGGGAGCTGTTTTTT
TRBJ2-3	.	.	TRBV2	CASIMDSTTDTQYF	TGTGCCAGCATTATGGACTCCACGACAGATACGCAGTATTTT
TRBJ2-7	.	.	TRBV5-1	CASSLVDSTSYEQYF	TGCGCCAGCAGCTTGGTGGACAGTACCTCCTACGAGCAGTACTTC
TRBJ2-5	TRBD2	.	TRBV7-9	CASSLLSGGAMETQYF	TGTGCCAGCAGCTTATTGAGCGGGGGGGCGATGGAGACCCAGTACTTC
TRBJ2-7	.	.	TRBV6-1	CASRRPSGTGNEQYF	TGTGCCAGCAGAAGACCTTCCGGGACTGGAAACGAGCAGTACTTC
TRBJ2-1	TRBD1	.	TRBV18	CASATMGTGYDEQFF	TGTGCCAGCGCTACTATGGGGACAGGGTACGATGAGCAGTTCTTC
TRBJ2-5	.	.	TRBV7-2	CASSQSPGDQETQYF	TGTGCCAGCAGTCAGAGTCCAGGGGACCAAGAGACCCAGTACTTC
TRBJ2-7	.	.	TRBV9	CASSVAQLAQSYEQYF	TGTGCCAGCAGCGTAGCTCAGCTAGCTCAGTCCTACGAGCAGTACTTC
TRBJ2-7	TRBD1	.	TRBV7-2	CASSHRDRHYEQYF	TGTGCCAGCAGCCACCGGGACAGACACTACGAGCAGTACTTC
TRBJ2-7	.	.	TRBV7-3	CASSQTEAVEQYF	TGTGCCAGCAGCCAAACCGAGGCGGTCGAGCAGTACTTC
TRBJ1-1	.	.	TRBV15	CATSGPEGGFGTEAFF	TGTGCCACCAGCGGCCCCGAAGGAGGGTTCGGCACTGAAGCTTTCTTT
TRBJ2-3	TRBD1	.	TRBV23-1	CASSQSGQGSTDTQYF	TGCGCCAGCAGTCAATCGGGACAGGGTAGCACAGATACGCAGTATTTT
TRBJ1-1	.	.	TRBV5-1	CASSLSGLNTEAFF	TGCGCCAGCAGCTTGTCAGGATTGAACACTGAAGCTTTCTTT
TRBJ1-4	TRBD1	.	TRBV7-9	CASSPGTGGNEKLFF	TGTGCCAGCAGCCCCGGGACAGGGGGAAATGAAAAACTGTTTTTT
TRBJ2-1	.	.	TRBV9	CASSVGFSGFNEQFF	TGTGCCAGCAGCGTAGGCTTTAGCGGCTTCAATGAGCAGTTCTTC
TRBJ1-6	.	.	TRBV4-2	CASSQDGPKGTLHF	TGTGCCAGCAGCCAAGATGGACCGAAGGGGACCCTCCACTTT
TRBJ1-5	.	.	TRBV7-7	CASSHRPFYRHRNQPQHF	TGTGCCAGCAGTCACCGACCCTTTTATAGACATCGCAATCAGCCCCAGCATTTT
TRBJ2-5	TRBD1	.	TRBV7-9	CASSRTGGGETQYF	TGTGCCAGCAGCCGCACAGGGGGCGGGGAGACCCAGTACTTC
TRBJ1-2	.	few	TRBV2	CASRDTGFYGYTF	TGTGCCAGCAGAGATACAGGGTTCTATGGCTACACCTTC
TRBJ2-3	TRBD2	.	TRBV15	CATRVGTSGSTDTQYF	TGTGCCACCAGAGTCGGGACTAGCGGAAGTACAGATACGCAGTATTTT
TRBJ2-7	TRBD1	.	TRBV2	CASNRQGAGYEQYF	TGTGCCAGCAATAGACAGGGGGCAGGCTACGAGCAGTACTTC
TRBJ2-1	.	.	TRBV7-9	CASSLIVGVYNEQFF	TGTGCCAGCAGCTTAATCGTCGGAGTCTACAATGAGCAGTTCTTC
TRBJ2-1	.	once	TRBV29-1	CSGSRLRGNEQFF	TGCAGCGGGTCCCGCCTACGAGGCAATGAGCAGTTCTTC
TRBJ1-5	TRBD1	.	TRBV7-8	CASSGRTGGGQPQHF	TGTGCCAGCAGCGGAAGGACAGGGGGGGGGCAGCCCCAGCATTTT
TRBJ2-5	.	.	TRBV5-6	CASSFVRFQETQYF	TGTGCCAGCAGCTTTGTTCGGTTCCAAGAGACCCAGTACTTC
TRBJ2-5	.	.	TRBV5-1	CASSLGQTETQYF	TGCGCCAGCAGCTTGGGACAGACGGAGACCCAGTACTTC
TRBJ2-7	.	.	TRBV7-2	CASSLEIQNYEQYF	TGTGCCAGCAGCTTAGAGATTCAGAACTACGAGCAGTACTTC
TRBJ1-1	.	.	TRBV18	CASSLDRPNTEAFF	TGTGCCAGCTCACTGGACAGACCAAACACTGAAGCTTTCTTT
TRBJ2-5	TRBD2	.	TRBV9	CASSVDATGGQETQYF	TGTGCCAGCAGCGTCGACGCAACGGGGGGACAAGAGACCCAGTACTTC
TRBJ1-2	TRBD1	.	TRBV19	CASSRTGTFYGYTF	TGTGCCAGTAGTCGGACAGGTACCTTCTATGGCTACACCTTC
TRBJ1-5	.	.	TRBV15	CATSTTPGQNHQPQHF	TGTGCCACCAGCACAACCCCGGGACAAAATCATCAGCCCCAGCATTTT
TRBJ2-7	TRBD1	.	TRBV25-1	CASRRTGGYEQYF	TGTGCCAGCAGGAGGACAGGGGGCTACGAGCAGTACTTC
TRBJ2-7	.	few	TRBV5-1	CASSLPGYEQYF	TGCGCCAGCAGCTTGCCCGGCTACGAGCAGTACTTC
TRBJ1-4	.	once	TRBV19	CASSREATNEKLFF	TGTGCCAGTAGTCGGGAAGCAACTAATGAAAAACTGTTTTTT
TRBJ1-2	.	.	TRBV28	CASSLAAAYGYTF	TGTGCCAGCAGTTTAGCGGCAGCTTATGGCTACACCTTC
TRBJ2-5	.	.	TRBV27	CASGSGTLWETQYF	TGTGCCAGCGGATCCGGGACACTTTGGGAGACCCAGTACTTC
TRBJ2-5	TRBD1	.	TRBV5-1	CASSSGDREETQYF	TGCGCCAGCAGCTCAGGGGACAGGGAAGAGACCCAGTACTTC
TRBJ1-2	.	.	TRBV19	CASSPQKQANYGYTF	TGTGCCAGTAGTCCACAAAAACAGGCAAACTATGGCTACACCTTC
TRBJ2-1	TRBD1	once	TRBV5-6	CASSLSFGGNRGHNEQFF	TGTGCCAGCAGCTTGTCTTTCGGAGGGAACAGGGGGCACAATGAGCAGTTCTTC
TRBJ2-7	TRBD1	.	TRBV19	CASSITGQGRYEQYF	TGTGCCAGTAGTATTACAGGACAGGGGAGATACGAGCAGTACTTC
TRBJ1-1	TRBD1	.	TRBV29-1	CSAGEGQGGTEAFF	TGCAGCGCAGGCGAGGGACAGGGGGGCACTGAAGCTTTCTTT
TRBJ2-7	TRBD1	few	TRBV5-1	CASSLGTGAPEYF	TGCGCCAGCAGCTTGGGGACAGGGGCTCCGGAGTACTTC
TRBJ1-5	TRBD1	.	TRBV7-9	CASSFVGGGQGDNQPQHF	TGTGCCAGCAGCTTTGTGGGCGGCGGACAGGGGGACAATCAGCCCCAGCATTTT
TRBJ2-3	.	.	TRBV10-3	CAISGGPDTQYF	TGTGCCATCAGTGGAGGCCCAGATACGCAGTATTTT
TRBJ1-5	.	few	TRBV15	CATSKDINQPQHF	TGTGCCACCAGCAAGGACATTAACCAGCCCCAGCATTTT
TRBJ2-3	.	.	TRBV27	CASSLSGQGDTQYF	TGTGCCAGCAGTTTATCGGGTCAGGGAGATACGCAGTATTTT
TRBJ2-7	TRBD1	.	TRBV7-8	CASSVPGTGVYEQYF	TGTGCCAGCAGCGTACCCGGGACAGGGGTGTACGAGCAGTACTTC